Listed below are T cell receptor beta chains from one sample, sequenced in a study of molecular identifiers for immune sequencing clone quantification. One entry per CDR3 protein results from TCRdb running MiXCR on the PCR reads. The sample gives some 100,000 distinct CDR3 sequences, roughly a third of which show up once; under 5.5% is in the top ten. The sample comprised naive CD8+ T cells from blood, with Jurkat cell RNA spiked in. The receptors come from a human donor in good health. Some libraries in this study had Jurkat cell RNA spiked in. The CDR3 runs from the conserved cysteine through the conserved F or W. Each record gives: CDR3 protein, CDR3 DNA, D gene, V gene, J gene, clone size. D genes are given only for firm matches. Only part of the rows carry a size: once, few, many, or a class if the clone is expanded.

CDR3: CASSFGGTSSTRVLEQYF
DNA: TGTGCCAGCAGCTTTGGCGGGACTAGCTCCACTCGGGTGCTCGAGCAGTACTTC
D: TRBD2
V: TRBV2
J: TRBJ2-7
size: many

CDR3: CASSVGTRILTDTQYF
DNA: TGTGCCAGCAGCGTAGGGACACGGATCCTCACAGATACGCAGTATTTT
D: NA
V: TRBV9
J: TRBJ2-3
size: NA

CDR3: CASGAGGGTGELFF
DNA: TGTGCCAGCGGCGCGGGAGGTGGCACCGGGGAGCTGTTTTTT
D: TRBD2
V: TRBV12-3/TRBV12-4
J: TRBJ2-2
size: NA

CDR3: CASRVAGITDTQYF
DNA: TGTGCCAGCAGGGTAGCGGGAATCACAGATACGCAGTATTTT
D: TRBD2
V: TRBV6-2/TRBV6-3
J: TRBJ2-3
size: NA

CDR3: CSAHTRGTQYF
DNA: TGCAGTGCTCACACGAGGGGGACCCAGTACTTC
D: NA
V: TRBV20-1
J: TRBJ2-5
size: few

CDR3: CATSGPRDIYSDTQYF
DNA: TGTGCCACCAGCGGCCCCCGGGACATTTATTCAGATACGCAGTATTTT
D: NA
V: TRBV15
J: TRBJ2-3
size: NA

CDR3: CASDGPNTGELFF
DNA: TGTGCCAGCGACGGGCCGAACACCGGGGAGCTGTTTTTT
D: NA
V: TRBV25-1
J: TRBJ2-2
size: few

CDR3: CASSLGFRWVGDTQYF
DNA: TGTGCCAGCAGTTTAGGTTTTCGATGGGTCGGGGATACGCAGTATTTT
D: NA
V: TRBV28
J: TRBJ2-3
size: NA

CDR3: CASSSPGQGEKLFF
DNA: TGTGCCAGCAGCTCTCCGGGACAGGGCGAAAAACTGTTTTTT
D: TRBD1
V: TRBV7-8
J: TRBJ1-4
size: few

CDR3: CSALREGREQYF
DNA: TGCAGTGCTTTGCGGGAAGGGCGGGAGCAGTACTTC
D: NA
V: TRBV20-1
J: TRBJ2-7
size: NA

CDR3: CASSYSVGVNNEQFF
DNA: TGTGCCAGCAGTTACTCGGTTGGCGTTAACAATGAGCAGTTCTTC
D: NA
V: TRBV6-5
J: TRBJ2-1
size: NA

CDR3: CASCVALAERLYEQYF
DNA: TGTGCCAGCTGTGTAGCCCTAGCGGAGAGACTCTACGAGCAGTACTTC
D: TRBD2
V: TRBV25-1
J: TRBJ2-7
size: NA

CDR3: CASSQGLGANYGYTF
DNA: TGCGCCAGCAGCCAAGGGCTGGGGGCTAACTATGGCTACACCTTC
D: NA
V: TRBV4-1
J: TRBJ1-2
size: NA

CDR3: CASSIRDGNSYEQYF
DNA: TGTGCCAGTAGTATACGGGACGGAAACTCCTACGAGCAGTACTTC
D: NA
V: TRBV19
J: TRBJ2-7
size: NA

CDR3: CATEGKTGANVLTF
DNA: TGTGCCACTGAGGGGAAAACTGGGGCCAACGTCCTGACTTTC
D: NA
V: TRBV3-1
J: TRBJ2-6
size: NA

CDR3: CASSFITNRGGTDTQYF
DNA: TGTGCCAGCAGCTTCATCACCAACAGGGGAGGCACAGATACGCAGTATTTT
D: TRBD1
V: TRBV7-2
J: TRBJ2-3
size: NA

CDR3: CASSYPPQGVASYEQYF
DNA: TGTGCCAGCAGTTACCCCCCCCAGGGGGTTGCCTCCTACGAGCAGTACTTC
D: TRBD1
V: TRBV6-6
J: TRBJ2-7
size: many

CDR3: CASSLSPGTVTGAFF
DNA: TGTGCCAGCAGCTTAAGTCCCGGGACAGTCACTGGAGCTTTCTTT
D: TRBD1
V: TRBV7-6
J: TRBJ1-1
size: NA

CDR3: CASSSIDRSGELFF
DNA: TGTGCCAGCAGCTCAATAGACAGGAGCGGGGAGCTGTTTTTT
D: NA
V: TRBV7-2
J: TRBJ2-2
size: NA

CDR3: CASREREYDTDTQYF
DNA: TGTGCCAGCAGGGAGCGGGAGTACGACACAGATACGCAGTATTTT
D: TRBD2
V: TRBV27
J: TRBJ2-3
size: many

CDR3: CASSFGTQPQHF
DNA: TGTGCCAGCAGCTTTGGAACTCAGCCCCAGCATTTT
D: NA
V: TRBV7-8
J: TRBJ1-5
size: many

CDR3: CASRTGGDTQYF
DNA: TGTGCCAGCAGGACAGGGGGAGATACGCAGTATTTT
D: TRBD1
V: TRBV6-5
J: TRBJ2-3
size: many

CDR3: CASSSQAGDMNTEAFF
DNA: TGTGCCAGCAGCTCCCAGGCAGGCGACATGAACACTGAAGCTTTCTTT
D: NA
V: TRBV13
J: TRBJ1-1
size: NA

CDR3: CASSNQGGERQAFF
DNA: TGTGCCAGCAGCAATCAGGGAGGGGAGAGGCAAGCTTTCTTT
D: NA
V: TRBV12-3/TRBV12-4
J: TRBJ1-1
size: NA

CDR3: CASSYRILAGGPGAKNIQYF
DNA: TGTGCCAGCAGTTACCGAATACTAGCGGGAGGGCCTGGAGCCAAAAACATTCAGTACTTC
D: TRBD2
V: TRBV6-2/TRBV6-3
J: TRBJ2-4
size: few

CDR3: CASSTGGMNTEAFF
DNA: TGTGCCAGCAGCACAGGGGGAATGAACACTGAAGCTTTCTTT
D: TRBD1
V: TRBV9
J: TRBJ1-1
size: NA

CDR3: CASSPRDRPRYEQYF
DNA: TGTGCCAGCAGCCCTCGAGACCGACCGAGGTACGAGCAGTACTTC
D: NA
V: TRBV7-9
J: TRBJ2-7
size: NA

CDR3: CSATDEQFF
DNA: TGCAGTGCTACGGATGAGCAGTTCTTC
D: NA
V: TRBV20-1
J: TRBJ2-1
size: NA

CDR3: CASSRDRGPRGYTF
DNA: TGTGCCAGCAGCAGGGACAGGGGGCCACGCGGCTACACCTTC
D: TRBD1
V: TRBV7-9
J: TRBJ1-2
size: NA

CDR3: CSARVGPEAFF
DNA: TGCAGTGCTAGGGTTGGCCCCGAAGCTTTCTTT
D: NA
V: TRBV20-1
J: TRBJ1-1
size: many

CDR3: CSARPRVNTEAFF
DNA: TGCAGTGCTAGGCCCAGGGTGAACACTGAAGCTTTCTTT
D: NA
V: TRBV20-1
J: TRBJ1-1
size: few

CDR3: CASSSLKGYSNQPQHF
DNA: TGTGCCAGCAGCTCCCTGAAGGGCTATAGCAATCAGCCCCAGCATTTT
D: NA
V: TRBV7-3
J: TRBJ1-5
size: NA

CDR3: CASSGTSGSTDTQYF
DNA: TGTGCCAGCAGCGGCACTAGCGGGAGTACAGATACGCAGTATTTT
D: TRBD2
V: TRBV7-3
J: TRBJ2-3
size: few

CDR3: CASSLDGQGLTGDTQYF
DNA: TGCGCCAGCAGCCTAGATGGGCAGGGCCTAACCGGAGATACGCAGTATTTT
D: NA
V: TRBV4-3
J: TRBJ2-3
size: NA

CDR3: CASSYSREVSTGELFF
DNA: TGTGCCAGCAGTTACTCGCGGGAGGTTTCCACCGGGGAGCTGTTTTTT
D: TRBD2
V: TRBV6-2/TRBV6-3
J: TRBJ2-2
size: NA

CDR3: CSVGDYNEQFF
DNA: TGCAGCGTTGGTGATTACAATGAGCAGTTCTTC
D: NA
V: TRBV29-1
J: TRBJ2-1
size: NA

CDR3: CASIPCRHNTGEQFF
DNA: TGTGCCAGCATCCCGTGTCGCCATAACACCGGGGAGCAGTTTTTT
D: NA
V: TRBV9
J: TRBJ2-2
size: NA